This TCR beta chain was captured in a study of T cell clusters in autoimmune cytopenias. Study outcomes and limitations: Compared with active autoimmune hepatitis patients, healthy donors showed roughly 3-fold more exclusive TRB clusters. TRB repertoire shifts in secondary cytopenia and chronic lymphocytic leukemia mostly reflected lymphoma, not autoimmunity. Physiological T cell clusters of healthy donors were apparently absent in primary autoimmune cytopenia patients. Functional roles of the in silico T cell clusters still await experimental validation.

TRB was amplified from about 250 ng of peripheral blood genomic DNA per sample. TRB rearrangements were amplified by touch-down multiplex PCR with mixed TRB-A/B primers. TCRdb re-analyzed the multiplex PCR reads; it lists each CDR3 protein once, without DNA. The sample includes about 6,600 distinct CDR3 sequences. This CDR3 has 15 residues. Germline V gene sequence: CDR1 LNHDA, CDR2 SQIVND (reference sequence). According to its frequency, this clonotype is medium-sized. Its antigen is currently unknown. The rearrangement joins TRBV19 to TRBJ2-5; the D call of TRBD1 rests on TCRdb alone, since no DNA is present to check it. Sequenced sample: peripheral blood. This TCR was sampled from a human donor with an autoimmune cytopenia or autoimmune hepatitis (not recorded which). The CDR3 is CASSISGQIQETQYF.